Given below is one TCR beta chain in context. It has no known antigen specificity. Per-nucleotide qualities are absent, and no much larger clonotype sits a single base away. TCRbeta CDR3 regions were amplified from genomic DNA by means of the immunoSEQ Assay, a bias-controlled multiplex PCR. Per the authors' processing: Nucleated cell counts per sample were estimated from amplification of reference gene primers within the assay. To quantify the absolute abundance of each unique TCRbeta CDR3 rearrangement, sequence reads were collapsed and filtered. For each sample, productive Simpson clonality was calculated as the square root of Simpson's diversity index over productive rearrangements. As stored in TCRdb, this immuneACCESS dataset retains in-frame rearrangements with V and J assigned. A fraction of the clones does not appear; measured against another copy, unresolved V genes explain less than half of the discrepancy, and the remainder lacks a known reason. V, J and clone size derive from that table, while D and trimming were established from the DNA sequence. Counted in this sample were 300,000 or so clones; approximately 85% of them appeared once. 1.6% of the sample is taken by the ten largest.

The collaborating institutions used their own protocols to collect whole blood in K2EDTA tubes. For TCRbeta analysis, collaborator samples were shipped as frozen whole blood, as isolated PBMCs, or as DNA extracted from either sample type. From cysteine to phenylalanine, the CDR3 is 12 amino acids long. Here the CDR3 DNA is all that survives: 36 bases in frame from base 1. The CDR1 and CDR2 encoded by the germline V gene (reference sequence) are SGHNT and YYREEE. V loses 0 bases, J loses 5 bases, and the germline ends lie 4 bases apart. These data belong to a study of blood T cell repertoires in COVID-19 (dated by TCRdb to the early 2020s). With regard to the full study: Samples covering the acute and convalescent phases of COVID-19 were provided by collaborators in the United States, Italy and Spain. The prospective study material was composed of cDNA or gDNA derived from T cells, B-cell-depleted T cells, or PBMCs. Subjects who had been exposed to COVID-19, were actively infected with it, or had recovered from it provided the deeply sampled blood TCRbeta repertoires that made up the dataset. The repertoires were released in a freely available public database intended as a resource for research on the immune response to SARS-CoV-2. The samples were drawn from two sources: the first 160 participants of the ongoing ImmuneRACE study, and 1,200 or so subjects contributed by 6 global collaborators. Nearly every sample came with metadata listing a de-identified subject ID, COVID-19 status, age in years and sex. Where available, HLA class I and class II types were obtained from metadata supplied by the sample provider rather than from assay-based typing. The paper as a whole reports these results and caveats: The quantity of clinical and demographic metadata differed by source and by participant and was supplied without curation.

Source material: peripheral blood. The chain links TRBV5-4 with TRBJ2-3; the D gene is unclear. This sequence originates from a woman between 50 and 59 years old with acute or convalescent COVID-19. The CDR3 sequence is CASSLERDTQYF. At the DNA level, the sequence is TGTGCCAGCAGCTTGGAGAGAGATACGCAGTATTTT.